Presented here are 15 T cell receptor beta chains from one specimen sequenced in a study of response to subunit inactivated influenza vaccine. Via MiXCR, TCRdb re-called the RT-PCR reads, giving one row per CDR3 protein. The sample holds fewer than 650,000 distinct CDR3 sequences, 10% to 15% seen once. The sample consisted of PBMCs from blood, taken about 40 days after vaccination. All receptors come from a man in his fifties or sixties who received an inactivated influenza vaccine.

This sequence joins TRBV7-9 and TRBJ2-7; D unclear. V lost 0 bases and J 4 bases, leaving 10 bases between the germline ends. The length of the CDR3 is 14 residues. The germline V gene has CDR1 SEHNR and CDR2 FQNEAQ (reference sequence). CDR3 sequence (DNA): TGTGCCAGCAGCTTAGCCGGGCCCCAGTACGAGCAGTACTTC. Residues: CASSLAGPQYEQYF.

This clonotype has more than one count but fewer than ten. The CDR3 DNA reads TGTGCCAGCAGCCAAGACGGTCCCGGCCGCGAGCAGTTCTTC. Amino acids: CASSQDGPGREQFF. The chain carries TRBV4-2 and TRBJ2-1; D is unresolved. The V gene's germline CDR1 is LGHNA and CDR2 YNFKEQ. Trimming pared 0 bases from V and 10 bases from J, leaving 13 bases between. The CDR3 is 14 residues long.

This sequence joins TRBV24-1 and TRBJ2-7; D may correspond to TRBD1 or TRBD2 (5 bases each). The V gene lost 5 bases and the J gene lost 6 bases, with 10 bases spanning the gap. CDR1 and CDR2 (germline): KGHDR, SFDVKD. The CDR3 loop spans 12 amino acids. CDR3: CATSGGSPEQYF. The CDR3 DNA reads as TGTGCCACCAGTGGGGGGAGTCCCGAGCAGTACTTC.

The chain recombines TRBV27 with TRBJ2-3; 16 bases are a match to TRBD2. J was trimmed by 2 bases and V by 9 bases; bases with no gene match: 8. Per germline, CDR1 MNHEY and CDR2 SMNVEV (reference sequence). The CDR3 is 17 residues long. DNA for the CDR3: TGTGCCAGTCGGGGACTAGCGGGAGGGCCCAACACAGATACGCAGTATTTT. This codes for CASRGLAGGPNTDTQYF.

The CDR3 DNA reads TGCGCCAGCAGTCACTCCGGACTAGCGGGGGGGCCTGGCGAGACCCAGTACTTC. Translation gives CASSHSGLAGGPGETQYF. The chain links TRBV23-1 to TRBJ2-5; TRBD2 matches 15 bases. TRBV23-1 is given ORF status, its function remaining uncertain. Germline trimming cut 3 bases from V and 5 bases from J; bases unmatched to any gene: 10. The CDR3 runs to 18 residues.

V gene TRBV7-2 combines with J gene TRBJ1-6; TRBD1 is a possible D gene (6 bases). CDR1 and CDR2 (germline): SGHTA, FQGNSA. V lost 5 bases and J lost 3, with 14 bases in between. This CDR3 is 16 amino acids long. As DNA, the CDR3 is TGTGCCAGCAGCCCCAGGGGCCGAGTCTATAATTCACCCCTCCACTTT. Residues: CASSPRGRVYNSPLHF.

This clonotype was seen many times. The J gene is TRBJ2-5, the V gene TRBV29-1, with D maybe TRBD2 (6 bases). Germline CDR1 and CDR2: SQVTM and ANQGSEA. This CDR3 is built from 14 residues. V lost 1 base, J lost 2 bases, and 11 bases lay in between. The CDR3 loop reads CSVEGGTAQETQYF. The CDR3 bases are TGCAGCGTTGAAGGCGGGACCGCGCAAGAGACCCAGTACTTC. Using reference TRBV29-1 and TRBJ2-5 for the parts outside the CDR3, the full variable domain is SAVISQKPSRDICQRGTSLTIQCQVDSQVTMMFWYRQQPGQSLTLIATANQGSEATYESGFVIDKFPISRPNLTFSTLTVSNMSPEDSSIYLCSVEGGTAQETQYFGPGTRLLVL.

In this sample, this clonotype turned up a few times. The V gene is TRBV4-1, the J gene TRBJ2-5; either TRBD1 or TRBD2 may supply D (5 bases each). The CDR3 consists of 17 residues. The germline V gene encodes CDR1 MGHRA and CDR2 YSYEKL. The V end lost 0 bases, the J end lost 3 bases, and 17 bases lay between the germline ends. The CDR3, as DNA: TGCGCCAGCAGCCAAGATTCTCTCATTCTGGGGGAAGAGACCCAGTACTTC. Translated, it gives CASSQDSLILGEETQYF.

This clonotype was observed a handful of times. V usage is TRBV20-1 and J usage is TRBJ2-6; 7 bases are shared with TRBD1. After removal of 6 bases from V and 0 bases from J, the junction contained 5 bases not matched to a gene. The V gene's germline CDR1 is DFQATT and CDR2 SNEGSKA (reference sequence). CDR3 size: 15 residues. The CDR3 reads CSAGDSISGANVLTF. In DNA form, the CDR3 reads TGCAGTGCCGGGGACAGCATCTCTGGGGCCAACGTCCTGACTTTC.

This clonotype appeared a few times. The chain has TRBV5-1 and TRBJ2-3; D is unresolved. Germline values: CDR1 SGHRS, CDR2 YFSETQ. CDR3 length equals 13 residues. V was clipped by 4 bases and J by 5 bases, with 11 bases between them. In nucleotides, the CDR3 is TGCGCCAGCAGCCGGCTTGACGAAGATACGCAGTATTTT. It specifies CASSRLDEDTQYF.

This clonotype was counted between two and nine times. The chain combines TRBV12-3 or TRBV12-4 with TRBJ2-1; TRBD2 might be the D (5 bases). Trimming left V 7 bases short and J 0 bases short, with 13 bases between. The CDR3 is 15 residues long. Here the CDR3 DNA reads TGTGCCAGCACCACAGCGGAGTACTCCTACAATGAGCAGTTCTTC. Translation gives CASTTAEYSYNEQFF.

The V and J genes are TRBV7-2 and TRBJ2-3, with D hard to call. Germline V gives CDR1 SGHTA, CDR2 FQGNSA. The CDR3 is made up of 14 amino acids. With 2 bases removed from V and 3 bases from J, the gap between germline ends came to 9 bases. CDR3 sequence reads: CASSLRAMTDTQYF. The CDR3 DNA reads as TGTGCCAGCAGCTTAAGGGCCATGACAGATACGCAGTATTTT.

There are a few counts of this clonotype. The rearrangement uses TRBV6-5 and TRBJ1-1; D possibly corresponds to TRBD1 (6 bases). Looked up from germline, CDR1 is MNHEY and CDR2 is SVGAGI. The CDR3 consists of 15 residues. The V gene lost 3 bases and the J gene lost 4 bases, with 15 bases spanning the gap. The CDR3 DNA is TGTGCCAGCAGTTATCTCGGGGCAGGGGCCACTGAAGCTTTCTTT. As protein: CASSYLGAGATEAFF.

The rearrangement links TRBV7-6 to TRBJ2-2; 8 nucleotides match TRBD2. Germline V gene lookup returns CDR1 SGHVS and CDR2 FNYEAQ. Trimming cost V 11 bases and J 5 bases; bases outside gene matches: 7. This CDR3 comprises 13 residues. This CDR3 is CASAGTRTGELFF. The CDR3 bases are TGTGCCTCGGCCGGGACTAGAACCGGGGAGCTGTTTTTT.

This clonotype has more than one count but fewer than ten. The chain links TRBV11-2 to TRBJ2-4, with D possibly called TRBD1 or TRBD2 (5 bases each). Germline V gene lookup returns CDR1 SGHAT and CDR2 FQNNGV. The V end lost 5 bases, the J end lost 6 bases, and 11 bases lay between the germline ends. CDR3 length: 13 residues. CDR3 region: CASSPGTSNIQYF. In nucleotides, the CDR3 is TGTGCCAGCAGCCCGGGGACCTCAAACATTCAGTACTTC.